This TCR beta chain was identified in a study of blood T cell repertoires in COVID-19. Cohort allocation depended upon clinical history that participants reported. This CDR3 is 14 amino acids long. CDR1 is GTSNPN and CDR2 is SVGIG in the germline V gene (reference sequence). With V trimmed by 5 bases and J by 4 bases, 4 bases remained unmatched. Libraries were prepared by immunoSEQ multiplex PCR; TCRdb keeps only in-frame clonotypes and omits some of them. The sample lists some 330,000 clones, about 87% occurring once. This rearrangement joins TRBV30 to TRBJ1-6, with 8 bases matching TRBD1. This TCR was recovered from a man aged 40-50 years in a cohort exposed to, infected with or recovered from COVID-19 (not recorded which). Specimen: PBMCs or T cells enriched from blood (not recorded which). CDR3: CAWGQGSYNSPLHF. CDR3 coding DNA: TGTGCCTGGGGACAGGGATCTTATAATTCACCCCTCCACTTT.